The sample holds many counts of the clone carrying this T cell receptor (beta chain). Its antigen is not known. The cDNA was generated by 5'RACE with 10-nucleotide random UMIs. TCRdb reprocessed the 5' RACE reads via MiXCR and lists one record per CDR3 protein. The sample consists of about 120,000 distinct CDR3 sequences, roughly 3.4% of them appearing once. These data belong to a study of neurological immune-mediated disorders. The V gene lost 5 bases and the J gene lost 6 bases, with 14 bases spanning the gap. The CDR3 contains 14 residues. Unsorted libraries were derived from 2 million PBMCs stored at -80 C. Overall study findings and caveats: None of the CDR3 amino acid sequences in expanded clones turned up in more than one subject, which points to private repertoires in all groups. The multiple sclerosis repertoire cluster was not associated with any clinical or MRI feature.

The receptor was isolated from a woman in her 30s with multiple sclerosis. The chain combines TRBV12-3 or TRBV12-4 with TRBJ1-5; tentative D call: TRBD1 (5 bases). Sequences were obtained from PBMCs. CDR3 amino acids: CASSMGVWSQPQHF. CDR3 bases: TGTGCCAGCAGTATGGGGGTCTGGAGTCAGCCCCAGCATTTT.